Below, 17 T cell receptor beta chains from the same sample are listed, as sequenced in a study of shared T cell receptors in the human thymus (TCRdb year 2021). The library was generated by the immunoSEQ multiplex PCR assay. TCRdb obtained this table from immuneACCESS and retained in-frame rearrangements with V and J assigned. These tables miss some clones; where compared with another copy, unresolved V genes account for less than half of the shortfall, and the remainder is unexplained. This sample comprises some 720,000 clones, approximately 88% of them detected only once. The ten largest clones add up to about 0.01% of the sample. The sample was also reused in another study, on human thymus T cells.

The sequenced sample was thymocytes. All receptors come from a boy in the first two years of life with a congenital heart defect. Donor details come from another sample of the same person, matched by shared clones.

The gene calls are TRBV6-7 and TRBJ2-5, with 10 bases matching TRBD1. The end of the DNA is better explained by TRBJ2-7, so the J call may be wrong. TRBV6-7 is flagged as an ORF with uncertain function. The CDR3 has 16 residues. CDR3 loop: CASRFPRDRGSYEQYF. In DNA, the CDR3 is TGTGCCAGCAGATTCCCCCGGGACAGGGGCTCCTACGAGCAGTACTTC.

This chain joins TRBV27 and TRBJ2-7; the match to TRBD2 covers 8 bases. The CDR3 sequence is 15 residues long. The junction had 10 bases not matched to a gene; V was cut back by 5 bases and J by 4 bases. Germline assignment: CDR1 MNHEY and CDR2 SMNVEV (reference sequence). This chain's CDR3 is CASSGPAGEKYEQYF. DNA for the CDR3: TGTGCCAGCAGTGGGCCAGCGGGAGAAAAATACGAGCAGTACTTC.

The CDR3 here is CASSLDLREGRVSYEQYF. For the CDR3, the DNA is TGTGCCAGCAGCTTAGACCTGCGGGAAGGACGTGTCTCCTACGAGCAGTACTTC. The rearrangement joins TRBV7-9 to TRBJ2-7, with D maybe TRBD2 (6 bases). Trimming shortened V by 1 base and J by 0 bases, and 19 bases separated the two germline ends. The CDR3 has 18 amino acids. The germline V gene has CDR1 SEHNR and CDR2 FQNEAQ (reference sequence).

This chain joins TRBV7-9 and TRBJ2-1; TRBD2 might be the D (6 bases). This CDR3 comprises 16 residues. V dropped 1 base and J dropped 9 bases, with 19 bases sitting between them. The germline CDR1 and CDR2 sequences are SEHNR and FQNEAQ (reference sequence). CDR3 DNA: TGTGCCAGCAGCTTAGGGGGGGTTATACAATGGAGTGAGCAGTTCTTC. Protein sequence: CASSLGGVIQWSEQFF.

The genes are TRBV6-5 and TRBJ2-5; 8 nucleotides agree with TRBD2. With V trimmed by 7 bases and J by 3 bases, 7 bases remained unmatched. This CDR3 has 14 residues. Germline loops: CDR1 MNHEY, CDR2 SVGAGI. The CDR3 sequence is CASKKLAAEETQYF. The CDR3 nucleotides read TGTGCCAGCAAGAAACTAGCGGCCGAAGAGACCCAGTACTTC.

The CDR3 region is CASSNREYTEAFF. DNA of the CDR3: TGTGCCAGCAGCAACCGGGAGTACACTGAAGCTTTCTTT. The rearrangement links TRBV7-2 to TRBJ1-1, with no clear D. The CDR3 length is 13 residues. The V gene's germline CDR1 is SGHTA and CDR2 FQGNSA. The V and J ends lost 5 bases and 3 bases respectively, with 10 bases between them.

J is TRBJ2-4 and V is TRBV5-1; D gene ambiguous. The V end lost 2 bases, the J end lost 7 bases, and 13 bases lay between the germline ends. The CDR3 loop spans 14 amino acids. CDR1 and CDR2 from the germline V gene are SGHRS and YFSETQ. CDR3 coding DNA: TGCGCCAGCAGCTTTGAGACTGATAACAACATTCAGTACTTC. It yields the protein CASSFETDNNIQYF.

This clone was seen a single time. The chain joins TRBV15 to TRBJ2-3, with D possibly TRBD2 on 6 matching bases. Germline CDR1 reads LNHNV; CDR2 reads YYDKDF (reference sequence). Trimming cost V 0 bases and J 1 base, with 8 bases left between them. The CDR3 has 15 amino acids. CDR3 in DNA: TGTGCCACCAGCAGAGAACTAGCAGGCACAGATACGCAGTATTTT. Amino acids: CATSRELAGTDTQYF.

V is TRBV30 and J is TRBJ1-1; TRBD1 agrees at 8 bases. Germline trimming cut 3 bases from V and 5 bases from J; bases unmatched to any gene: 5. CDR3 length equals 13 residues. Germline V gene data show CDR1 as GTSNPN and CDR2 as SVGIG (reference sequence). The CDR3 nucleotides read TGTGCCTGGAGCGGACAGGGTGGTACTGAAGCTTTCTTT. It translates to CAWSGQGGTEAFF.

The rearrangement links TRBV15 to TRBJ2-2, with a tentative D call TRBD1 (6 bases). The V and J ends lost 1 base and 4 bases respectively, with 22 bases between them. The CDR3 is made up of 19 amino acids. Germline loops: CDR1 LNHNV, CDR2 YYDKDF (reference sequence). The CDR3, as DNA: TGTGCCACCAGCAGAGGTCCGAGCCGGGACACCAGTACCACCGGGGAGCTGTTTTTT. It translates to CATSRGPSRDTSTTGELFF.

This chain connects TRBV10-3 to TRBJ1-1; tentatively, D is TRBD1 (5 bases). V lost 6 bases and J 0 bases, leaving 8 bases between the germline ends. Germline assignment: CDR1 ENHRY and CDR2 SYGVKD. This CDR3 has 13 residues. This CDR3 reads CAIRGGMNTEAFF. CDR3 bases: TGTGCCATCAGGGGGGGGATGAACACTGAAGCTTTCTTT.

The chain combines TRBV11-2 with TRBJ2-7; TRBD1 is a possible D gene (6 bases). The CDR3 spans 16 residues. The V end lost 0 bases, the J end lost 1 base, and 13 bases lay between the germline ends. CDR1 SGHAT and CDR2 FQNNGV come from the germline V gene. This CDR3 is CASSLDGGQTSYEQYF. CDR3 sequence (DNA): TGTGCCAGCAGCTTAGATGGGGGACAAACTTCCTACGAGCAGTACTTC.

V usage is TRBV5-6 and J usage is TRBJ1-1; no definite D call. Per the germline V gene, CDR1 is SGHDT and CDR2 is YYEEEE. V shed 3 bases and J shed 6 bases, with 12 bases lying between them. The CDR3 has 13 amino acids. As DNA, the CDR3 is TGTGCCAGCAGCTGGCAAAACGCAGCTGAAGCTTTCTTT. It codes for CASSWQNAAEAFF.

The genes are TRBV27 and TRBJ1-3; a possible D gene is TRBD1 (5 bases). Germline V gene lookup returns CDR1 MNHEY and CDR2 SMNVEV (reference sequence). The CDR3 runs 17 residues. The V gene lost 5 bases and the J gene lost 6 bases, with 23 bases spanning the gap. CDR3 nucleotide sequence: TGTGCCAGCAGTACAGGTAGCATCGGCCAAATACCAAACACCATATATTTT. This codes for CASSTGSIGQIPNTIYF.

This rearrangement joins TRBV6-1 to TRBJ2-5; 10 positions match TRBD1. Trimming cost V 8 bases and J 7 bases; bases outside gene matches: 13. The CDR3 contains 15 residues. The germline gives CDR1 MNHNS, CDR2 SASEGT. The CDR3 DNA reads TGTGCCAGCCATATGGGGGACAGGGGATTTGGGACCCAGTACTTC. Its translation is CASHMGDRGFGTQYF.

V is TRBV28 and J is TRBJ2-2, with D tentatively TRBD1 (6 bases). V was trimmed by 6 bases and J by 4 bases, leaving 18 bases between them. The germline V gene has CDR1 MDHEN and CDR2 SYDVKM. The CDR3 covers 16 residues. The CDR3 coding sequence is TGTGCCAGCAGCTACTCCTCGGGACACGGCACCGGGGAGCTGTTTTTT. Protein sequence: CASSYSSGHGTGELFF.

The chain is built from TRBV29-1 and TRBJ2-1; a possible D gene is TRBD1 (6 bases). Germline lookup yields CDR1 SQVTM and CDR2 ANQGSEA. The CDR3 is 16 amino acids. V was shortened by 4 bases and J by 0 bases, with 16 bases between the two germline ends. The chain's CDR3 is CSVVAFGTFSYNEQFF. The CDR3 nucleotides read TGCAGCGTTGTGGCCTTTGGGACATTCTCCTACAATGAGCAGTTCTTC.